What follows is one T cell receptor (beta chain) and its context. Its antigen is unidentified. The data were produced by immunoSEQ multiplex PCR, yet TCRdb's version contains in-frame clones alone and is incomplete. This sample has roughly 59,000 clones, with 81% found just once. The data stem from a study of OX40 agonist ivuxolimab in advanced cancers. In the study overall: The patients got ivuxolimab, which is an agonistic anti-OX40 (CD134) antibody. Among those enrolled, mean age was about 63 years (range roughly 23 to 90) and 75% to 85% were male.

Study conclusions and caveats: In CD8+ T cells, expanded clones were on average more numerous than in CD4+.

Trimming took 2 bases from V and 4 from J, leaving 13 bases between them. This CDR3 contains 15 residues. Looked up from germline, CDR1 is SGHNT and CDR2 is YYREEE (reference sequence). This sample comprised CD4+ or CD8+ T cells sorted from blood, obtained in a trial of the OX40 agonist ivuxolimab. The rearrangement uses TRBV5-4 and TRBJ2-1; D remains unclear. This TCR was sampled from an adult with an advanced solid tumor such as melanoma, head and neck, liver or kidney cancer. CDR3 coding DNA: TGTGCCAGCAGCTTCTACCAGCGAATGTACAATGAGCAGTTCTTC. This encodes CASSFYQRMYNEQFF.